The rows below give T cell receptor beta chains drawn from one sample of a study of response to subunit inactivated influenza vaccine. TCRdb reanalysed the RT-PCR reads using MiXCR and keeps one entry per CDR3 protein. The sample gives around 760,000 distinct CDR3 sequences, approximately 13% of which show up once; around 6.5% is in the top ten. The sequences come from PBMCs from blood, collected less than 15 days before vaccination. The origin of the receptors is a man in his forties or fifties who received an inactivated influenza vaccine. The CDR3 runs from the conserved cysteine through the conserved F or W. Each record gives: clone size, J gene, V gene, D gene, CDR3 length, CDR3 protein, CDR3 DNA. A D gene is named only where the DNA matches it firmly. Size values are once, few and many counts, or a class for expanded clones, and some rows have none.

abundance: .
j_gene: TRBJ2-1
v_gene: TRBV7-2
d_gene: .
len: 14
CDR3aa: CASRTGTVYNEQFF
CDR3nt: TGTGCCAGCAGAACCGGGACTGTATACAATGAGCAGTTCTTC

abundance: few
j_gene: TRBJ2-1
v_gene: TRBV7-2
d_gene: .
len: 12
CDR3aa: CASSLSALEQFF
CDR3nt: TGTGCCAGCAGCTTATCTGCATTGGAGCAGTTCTTC

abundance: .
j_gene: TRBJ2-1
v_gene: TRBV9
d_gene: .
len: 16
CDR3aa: CASDEGAESSYNEQFF
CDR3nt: TGTGCCAGCGACGAAGGCGCGGAGAGCTCCTACAATGAGCAGTTCTTC

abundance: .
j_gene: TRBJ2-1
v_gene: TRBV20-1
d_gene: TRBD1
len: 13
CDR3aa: CSAPRGQTNEQFF
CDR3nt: TGCAGTGCCCCCAGGGGGCAGACCAATGAGCAGTTCTTC

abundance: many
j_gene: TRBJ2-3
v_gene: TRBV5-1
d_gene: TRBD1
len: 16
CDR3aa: CASSHRDRGRTDTQYF
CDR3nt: TGCGCCAGCAGCCACCGGGACAGGGGGCGGACAGATACGCAGTATTTT

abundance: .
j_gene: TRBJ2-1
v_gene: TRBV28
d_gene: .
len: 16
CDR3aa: CASSALSVSSYNEQFF
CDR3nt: TGTGCCAGCTCTGCCCTTAGCGTGAGCTCCTACAATGAGCAGTTCTTC

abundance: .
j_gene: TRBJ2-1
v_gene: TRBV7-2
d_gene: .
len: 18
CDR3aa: CASSLARTMATGRNEQFF
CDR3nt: TGTGCCAGCAGCTTAGCGCGCACCATGGCCACCGGACGCAATGAGCAGTTCTTC

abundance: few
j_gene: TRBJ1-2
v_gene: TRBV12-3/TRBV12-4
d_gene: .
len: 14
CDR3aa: CASSLGGSGFGYTF
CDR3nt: TGTGCCAGCAGTTTAGGAGGGAGCGGGTTTGGCTACACCTTC

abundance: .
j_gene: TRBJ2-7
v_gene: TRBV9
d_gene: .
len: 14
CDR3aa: CASGVGPGVGEQYF
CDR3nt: TGTGCCAGCGGCGTAGGACCAGGGGTAGGGGAGCAGTACTTC

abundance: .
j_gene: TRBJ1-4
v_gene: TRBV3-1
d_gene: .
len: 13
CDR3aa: CASSPFGGEKLFF
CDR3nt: TGTGCCAGCAGCCCATTCGGCGGCGAAAAACTGTTTTTT

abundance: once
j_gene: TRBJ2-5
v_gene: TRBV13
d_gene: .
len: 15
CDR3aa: CASSLRLRKQETQYF
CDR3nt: TGTGCCAGCAGCTTGAGGTTACGGAAACAAGAGACCCAGTACTTC

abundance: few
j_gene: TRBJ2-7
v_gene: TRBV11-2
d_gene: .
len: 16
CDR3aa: CASSPSSVGNTYEQYF
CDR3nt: TGTGCCAGCAGCCCAAGCTCAGTGGGCAATACCTACGAGCAGTACTTC

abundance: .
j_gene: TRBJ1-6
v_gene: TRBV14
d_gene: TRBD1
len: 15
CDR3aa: CASSETGTANSPLHF
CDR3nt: TGTGCCAGCAGCGAGACCGGGACAGCGAATTCACCCCTCCACTTT

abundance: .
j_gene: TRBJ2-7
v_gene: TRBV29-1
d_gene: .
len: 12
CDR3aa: CSVVEVGSEQYF
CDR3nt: TGCAGCGTTGTAGAGGTGGGGAGCGAGCAGTACTTC

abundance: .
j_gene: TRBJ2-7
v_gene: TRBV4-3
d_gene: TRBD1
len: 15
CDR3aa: CASSQDHDRVGEQYF
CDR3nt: TGCGCCAGCAGCCAAGATCACGACAGGGTGGGGGAGCAGTACTTC

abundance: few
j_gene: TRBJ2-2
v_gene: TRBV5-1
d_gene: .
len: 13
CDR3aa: CASSLVQAGELFF
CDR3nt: TGCGCCAGCAGCTTGGTACAGGCCGGGGAGCTGTTTTTT

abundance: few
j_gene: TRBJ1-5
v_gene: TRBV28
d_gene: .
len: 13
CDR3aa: CASRVYSNQPQHF
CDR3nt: TGTGCCAGCAGGGTTTATAGCAATCAGCCCCAGCATTTT

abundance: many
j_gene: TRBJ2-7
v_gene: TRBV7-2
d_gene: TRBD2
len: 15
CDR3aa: CASSLGLAGGGEQYF
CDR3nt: TGTGCCAGCAGCCTGGGACTAGCGGGAGGAGGGGAGCAGTACTTC

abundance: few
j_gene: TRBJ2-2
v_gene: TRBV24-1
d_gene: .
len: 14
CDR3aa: CATSDARLTGELFF
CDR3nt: TGTGCCACCAGTGATGCCAGACTCACCGGGGAGCTGTTTTTT

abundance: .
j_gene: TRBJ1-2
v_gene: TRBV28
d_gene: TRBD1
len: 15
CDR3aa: CASSDDRGPLYGYTF
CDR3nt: TGTGCCAGCAGTGACGACAGGGGGCCGCTCTATGGCTACACCTTC

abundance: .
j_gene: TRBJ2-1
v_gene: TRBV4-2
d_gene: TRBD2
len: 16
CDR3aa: CASSQGGRVSYNEQFF
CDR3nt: TGTGCCAGCAGCCAAGGTGGGAGGGTCTCCTACAATGAGCAGTTCTTC

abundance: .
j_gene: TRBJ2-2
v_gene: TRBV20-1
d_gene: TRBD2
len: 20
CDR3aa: CSARDLSGLAGPQWNGELFF
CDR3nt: TGCAGTGCTAGAGATCTTTCGGGACTAGCGGGGCCCCAGTGGAACGGGGAGCTGTTTTTT

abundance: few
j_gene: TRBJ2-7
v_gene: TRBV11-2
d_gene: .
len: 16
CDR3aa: CASSLGTAYASYEQYF
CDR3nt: TGTGCCAGCAGCTTAGGGACAGCGTATGCTTCCTACGAGCAGTACTTC

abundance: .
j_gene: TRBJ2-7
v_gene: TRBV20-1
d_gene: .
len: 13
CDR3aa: CSARGVYSYEQYF
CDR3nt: TGCAGTGCTAGAGGCGTATACTCCTACGAGCAGTACTTC

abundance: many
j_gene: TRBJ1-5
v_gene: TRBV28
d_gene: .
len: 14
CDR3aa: CASSWAGEVQPQHF
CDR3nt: TGTGCCAGCTCTTGGGCGGGTGAAGTTCAGCCCCAGCATTTT

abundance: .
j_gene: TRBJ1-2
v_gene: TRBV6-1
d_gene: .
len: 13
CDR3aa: CASSEIGVEGYTF
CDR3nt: TGTGCCAGCAGTGAAATAGGGGTGGAGGGCTACACCTTC

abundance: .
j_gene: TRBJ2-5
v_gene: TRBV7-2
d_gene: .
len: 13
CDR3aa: CASSRGVQETQYF
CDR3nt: TGTGCCAGCAGCCGCGGGGTTCAGGAGACCCAGTACTTC

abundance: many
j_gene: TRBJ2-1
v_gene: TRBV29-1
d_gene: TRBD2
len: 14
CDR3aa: CSVGGTSGYNEQFF
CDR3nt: TGCAGCGTTGGGGGGACTAGCGGCTACAATGAGCAGTTCTTC

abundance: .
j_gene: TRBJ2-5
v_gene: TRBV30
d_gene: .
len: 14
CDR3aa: CAWSVGGAQETQYF
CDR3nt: TGTGCCTGGAGTGTAGGGGGAGCCCAAGAGACCCAGTACTTC

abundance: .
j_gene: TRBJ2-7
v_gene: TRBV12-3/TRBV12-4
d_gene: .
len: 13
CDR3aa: CASSFGLTYEQYF
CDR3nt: TGTGCCAGCAGTTTTGGCCTTACCTACGAGCAGTACTTC

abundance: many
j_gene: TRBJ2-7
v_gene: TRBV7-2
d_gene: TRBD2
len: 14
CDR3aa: CASRLASGPAQQYF
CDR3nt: TGTGCCAGCAGACTCGCTAGCGGGCCAGCGCAGCAGTACTTC

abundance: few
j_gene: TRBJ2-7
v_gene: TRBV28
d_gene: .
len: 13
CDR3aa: CASSGGTTYEQYF
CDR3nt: TGTGCCAGCAGCGGCGGGACCACCTACGAGCAGTACTTC

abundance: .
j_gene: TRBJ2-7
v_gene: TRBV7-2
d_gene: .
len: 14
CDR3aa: CASSLDGSSGEQYF
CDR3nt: TGTGCCAGCAGCTTAGACGGATCCTCCGGCGAGCAGTACTTC

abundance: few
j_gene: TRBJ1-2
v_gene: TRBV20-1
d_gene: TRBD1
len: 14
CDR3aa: CSARGTGGYYGYTF
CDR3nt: TGCAGTGCTAGAGGGACAGGGGGGTACTATGGCTACACCTTC

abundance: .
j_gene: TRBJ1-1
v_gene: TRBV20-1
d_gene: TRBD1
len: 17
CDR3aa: CSARDRQQGAWNTEAFF
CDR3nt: TGCAGTGCTAGAGATAGACAGCAGGGGGCTTGGAACACTGAAGCTTTCTTT

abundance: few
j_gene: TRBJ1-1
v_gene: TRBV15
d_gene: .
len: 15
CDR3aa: CATSSASGGFAEAFF
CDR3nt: TGTGCCACCAGCAGTGCTTCGGGGGGGTTCGCTGAAGCTTTCTTT

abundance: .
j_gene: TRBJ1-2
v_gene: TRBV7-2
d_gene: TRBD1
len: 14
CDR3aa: CASSSGQGGHGYTF
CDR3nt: TGTGCCAGCAGCTCCGGACAGGGGGGGCATGGCTACACCTTC

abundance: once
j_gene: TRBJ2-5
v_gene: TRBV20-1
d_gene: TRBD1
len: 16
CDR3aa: CSAADGDRGWRETQYF
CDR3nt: TGCAGTGCAGCCGATGGGGACAGGGGATGGAGGGAGACCCAGTACTTC

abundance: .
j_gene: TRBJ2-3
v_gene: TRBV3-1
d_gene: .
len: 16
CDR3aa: CASSHDFAAGTDTQYF
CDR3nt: TGTGCCAGCAGCCATGACTTTGCGGCCGGTACAGATACGCAGTATTTT

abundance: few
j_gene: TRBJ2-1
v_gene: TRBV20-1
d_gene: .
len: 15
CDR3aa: CSANPLLASYNEQFF
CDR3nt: TGCAGTGCTAACCCCCTGTTGGCCTCCTACAATGAGCAGTTCTTC

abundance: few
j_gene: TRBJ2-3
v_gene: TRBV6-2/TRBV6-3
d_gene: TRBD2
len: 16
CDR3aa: CASSPEGTRYGDTQYF
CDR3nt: TGTGCCAGCAGCCCCGAGGGGACTAGGTACGGAGATACGCAGTATTTT

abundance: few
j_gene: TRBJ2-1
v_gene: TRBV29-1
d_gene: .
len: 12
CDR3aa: CSVEHQFNEQFF
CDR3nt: TGCAGCGTTGAACATCAGTTTAATGAGCAGTTCTTC

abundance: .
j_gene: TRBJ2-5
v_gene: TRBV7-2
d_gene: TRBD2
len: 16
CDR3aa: CASSYGTSGGEETQYF
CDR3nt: TGTGCCAGCAGCTACGGGACTAGCGGGGGGGAAGAGACCCAGTACTTC

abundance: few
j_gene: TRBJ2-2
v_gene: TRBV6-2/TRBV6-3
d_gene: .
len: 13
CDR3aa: CASSYFSSGELFF
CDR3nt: TGTGCCAGCAGTTACTTTTCGTCCGGGGAGCTGTTTTTT